The clone carrying this T cell receptor beta chain was counted between two and nine times. The antigen remains unidentified. The CDR3 runs to 17 residues. The germline V and J ends were trimmed by 1 base and 2 bases, with 14 bases remaining between them. The PCR contained 60 Vbeta and 13 Jbeta primers. Generated by immunoSEQ multiplex PCR, the TCRdb table keeps only in-frame clones and is missing some. The sample consists of 100,000 or so clones, roughly 15% of them appearing once. The data belong to a study of cytomegalovirus exposure and HLA in healthy donors. Study-level results: In vitro confirmation showed a few CMV-associated chains to be CMV antigen specific.

The receptor's source is a female donor in good health and CMV-seronegative. The sequencing sample was made of PBMCs. This sequence joins TRBV23-1 and TRBJ2-2; possibly TRBD1 for D (5 bases). TRBV23-1 carries the ORF label, with uncertain function. CDR3 DNA sequence: TGCGCCAGCAGTCAATGTCGCGGACACCCAAACACCGGGGAGCTGTTTTTT. It encodes CASSQCRGHPNTGELFF.